This T cell receptor beta chain was sequenced during a study of T cell responses to AZD1222 COVID-19 vaccine. Profiled with immunoSEQ multiplex PCR; TCRdb holds only in-frame clones, not every one. The data contain under 95,000 clones, 65% to 90% of them singletons. In the case of this clone: Its antigen remains unknown.

The ends were cut back, 4 bases at V and 0 bases at J, with 8 bases in the middle. CDR3 size: 14 residues. Germline loops: CDR1 SNHLY, CDR2 FYNNEI. General study results and limits: None of the repertoires were sampled until the peak T cell response had passed. There were mostly white British donors and more females than males, and clonal diversity was possibly underestimated. Vaccine-related CD4 TCRs covered spike, predominating at 160-218 and 743-854.

The TCR sequence derives from an adult in good health. The chain has TRBV2 and TRBJ2-3; D gene uncertain. This material consisted of peripheral blood, taken on day 0 of AZD1222 vaccination. CDR3 DNA: TGTGCCAGCAGTGTTATCTCGAGCACAGATACGCAGTATTTT. Protein product: CASSVISSTDTQYF.